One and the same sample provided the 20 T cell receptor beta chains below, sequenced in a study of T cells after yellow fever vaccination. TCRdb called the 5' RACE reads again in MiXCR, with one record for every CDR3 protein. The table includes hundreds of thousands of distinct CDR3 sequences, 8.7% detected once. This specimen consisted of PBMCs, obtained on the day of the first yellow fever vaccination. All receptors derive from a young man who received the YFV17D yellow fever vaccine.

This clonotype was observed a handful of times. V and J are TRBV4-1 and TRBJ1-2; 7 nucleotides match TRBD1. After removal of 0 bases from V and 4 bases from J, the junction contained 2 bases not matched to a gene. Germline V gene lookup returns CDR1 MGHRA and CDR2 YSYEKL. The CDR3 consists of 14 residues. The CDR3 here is CASSQEGTAYGYTF. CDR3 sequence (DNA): TGCGCCAGCAGCCAAGAAGGGACAGCCTATGGCTACACCTTC.

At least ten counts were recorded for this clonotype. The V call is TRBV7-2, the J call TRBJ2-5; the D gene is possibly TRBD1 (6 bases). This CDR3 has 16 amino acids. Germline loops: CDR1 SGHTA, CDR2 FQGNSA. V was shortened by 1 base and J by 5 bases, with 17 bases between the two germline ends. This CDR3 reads CASSLEGRGSRETQYF. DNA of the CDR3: TGTGCCAGCAGCTTAGAAGGCAGGGGATCGAGGGAGACCCAGTACTTC.

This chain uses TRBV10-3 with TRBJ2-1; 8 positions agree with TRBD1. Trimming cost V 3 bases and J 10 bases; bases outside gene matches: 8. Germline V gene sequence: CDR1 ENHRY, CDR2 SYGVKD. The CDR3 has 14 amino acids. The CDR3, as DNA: TGTGCCATCAGTGACAGGGTCCCAGGGGGCGAGCAGTTCTTC. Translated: CAISDRVPGGEQFF.

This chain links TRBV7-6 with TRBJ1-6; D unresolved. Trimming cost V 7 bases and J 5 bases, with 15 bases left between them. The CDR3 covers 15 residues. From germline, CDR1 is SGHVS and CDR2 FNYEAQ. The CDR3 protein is CASTRNGVNNSPLHF. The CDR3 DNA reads TGTGCCAGCACACGTAATGGAGTGAATAATTCACCCCTCCACTTT.

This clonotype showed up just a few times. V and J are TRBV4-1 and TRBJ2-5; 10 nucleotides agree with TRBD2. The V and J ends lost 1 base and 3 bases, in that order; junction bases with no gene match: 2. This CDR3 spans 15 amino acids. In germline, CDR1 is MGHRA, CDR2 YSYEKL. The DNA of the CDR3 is TGCGCCAGCAGCCAAGTTCTAGCGGGGGAAGAGACCCAGTACTTC. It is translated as CASSQVLAGEETQYF.

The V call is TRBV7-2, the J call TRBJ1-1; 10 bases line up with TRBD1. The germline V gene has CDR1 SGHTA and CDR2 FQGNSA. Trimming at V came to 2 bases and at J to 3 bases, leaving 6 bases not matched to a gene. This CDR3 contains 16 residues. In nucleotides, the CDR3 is TGTGCCAGCAGCTTAACAACCGGGACAGGGGACACTGAAGCTTTCTTT. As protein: CASSLTTGTGDTEAFF.

CDR3 nucleotides: TGTGCCAGCAGCTGGGACGGGGGAGAAAACATTCAGTACTTC. This translates into CASSWDGGENIQYF. J is TRBJ2-4 and V is TRBV7-2, with D maybe TRBD2 (6 bases). Per germline, CDR1 SGHTA and CDR2 FQGNSA. The CDR3 length is 14 residues. Trimming removed 4 bases from V and 5 bases from J, with 12 bases in between.

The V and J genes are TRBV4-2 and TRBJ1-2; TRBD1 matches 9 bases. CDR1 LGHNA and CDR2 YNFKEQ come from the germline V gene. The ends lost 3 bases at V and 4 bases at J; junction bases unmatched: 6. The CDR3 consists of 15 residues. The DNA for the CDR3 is TGTGCCAGCAGCCATGACAGGGGGGATGCCTATGGCTACACCTTC. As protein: CASSHDRGDAYGYTF.

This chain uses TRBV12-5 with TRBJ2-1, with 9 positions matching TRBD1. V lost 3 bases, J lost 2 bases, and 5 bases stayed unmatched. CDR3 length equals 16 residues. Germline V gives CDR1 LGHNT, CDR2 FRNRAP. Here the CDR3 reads CASGLSGDRAYNEQFF. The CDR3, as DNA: TGTGCTAGTGGTTTAAGTGGGGACAGGGCCTACAATGAGCAGTTCTTC.

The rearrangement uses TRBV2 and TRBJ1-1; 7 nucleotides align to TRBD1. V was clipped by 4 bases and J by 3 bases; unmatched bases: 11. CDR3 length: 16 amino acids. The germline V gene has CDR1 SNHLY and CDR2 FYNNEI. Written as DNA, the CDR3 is TGTGCCAGCAGTGTCAGGGGGGGTTCGGGGGACACTGAAGCTTTCTTT. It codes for CASSVRGGSGDTEAFF.

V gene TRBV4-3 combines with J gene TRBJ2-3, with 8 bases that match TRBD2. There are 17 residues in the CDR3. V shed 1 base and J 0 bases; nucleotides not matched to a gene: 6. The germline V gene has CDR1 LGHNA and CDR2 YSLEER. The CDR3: CASSQVAGGSSTDTQYF. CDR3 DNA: TGCGCCAGCAGCCAAGTGGCGGGGGGATCTAGCACAGATACGCAGTATTTT.

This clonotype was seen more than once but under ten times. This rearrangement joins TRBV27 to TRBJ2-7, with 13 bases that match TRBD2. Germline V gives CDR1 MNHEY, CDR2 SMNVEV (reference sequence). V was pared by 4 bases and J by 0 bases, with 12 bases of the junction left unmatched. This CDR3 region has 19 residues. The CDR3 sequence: CASSSIGLAGARSSYEQYF. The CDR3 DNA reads TGTGCCAGCAGTTCCATTGGACTAGCGGGGGCCAGGAGCTCCTACGAGCAGTACTTC.

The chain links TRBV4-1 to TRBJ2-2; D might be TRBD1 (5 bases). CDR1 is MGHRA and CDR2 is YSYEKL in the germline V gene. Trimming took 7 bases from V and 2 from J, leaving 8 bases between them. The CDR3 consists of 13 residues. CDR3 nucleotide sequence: TGCGCCAGCAAAGACAGTAACACCGGGGAGCTGTTTTTT. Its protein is CASKDSNTGELFF.

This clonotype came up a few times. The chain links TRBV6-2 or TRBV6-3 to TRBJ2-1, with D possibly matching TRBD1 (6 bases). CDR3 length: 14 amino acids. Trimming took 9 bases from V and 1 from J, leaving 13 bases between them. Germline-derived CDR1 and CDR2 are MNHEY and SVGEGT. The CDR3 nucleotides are TGTGCCAGTGACAGGAAACTTTCCTACAATGAGCAGTTCTTC. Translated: CASDRKLSYNEQFF.

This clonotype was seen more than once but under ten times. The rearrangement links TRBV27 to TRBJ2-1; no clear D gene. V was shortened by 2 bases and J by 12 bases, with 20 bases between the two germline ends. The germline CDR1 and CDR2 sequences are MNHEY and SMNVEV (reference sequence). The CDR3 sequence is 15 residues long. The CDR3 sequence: CASSLRAPHGLVQFF. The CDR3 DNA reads TGTGCCAGCAGTTTACGGGCTCCCCACGGCCTGGTGCAGTTCTTC.

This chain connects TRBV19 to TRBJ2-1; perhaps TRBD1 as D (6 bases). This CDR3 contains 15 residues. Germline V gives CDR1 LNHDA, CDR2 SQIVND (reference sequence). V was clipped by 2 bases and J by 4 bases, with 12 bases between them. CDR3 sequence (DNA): TGTGCCAGTAGTATATTGGGGGCGCGGTACAATGAGCAGTTCTTC. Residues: CASSILGARYNEQFF.

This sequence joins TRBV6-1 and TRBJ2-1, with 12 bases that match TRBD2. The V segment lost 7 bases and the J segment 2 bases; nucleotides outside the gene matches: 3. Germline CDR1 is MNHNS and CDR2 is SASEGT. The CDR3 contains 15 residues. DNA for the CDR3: TGTGCCAGCATCGGACTAGCGGGGACCTACAATGAGCAGTTCTTC. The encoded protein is CASIGLAGTYNEQFF.

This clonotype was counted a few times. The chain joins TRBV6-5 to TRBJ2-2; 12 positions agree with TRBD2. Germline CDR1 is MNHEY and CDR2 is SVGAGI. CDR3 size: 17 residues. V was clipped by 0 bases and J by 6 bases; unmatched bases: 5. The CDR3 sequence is CASSYSPSGGAAGELFF. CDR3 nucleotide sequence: TGTGCCAGCAGTTACTCGCCTAGCGGGGGGGCGGCCGGGGAGCTGTTTTTT.

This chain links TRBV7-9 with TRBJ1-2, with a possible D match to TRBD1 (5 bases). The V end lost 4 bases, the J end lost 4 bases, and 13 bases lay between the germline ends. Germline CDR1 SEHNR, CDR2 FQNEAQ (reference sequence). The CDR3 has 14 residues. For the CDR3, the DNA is TGTGCCAGCAGCTCAGAGTCGGGGGGCTATGGCTACACCTTC. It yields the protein CASSSESGGYGYTF.

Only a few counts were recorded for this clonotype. CDR3 DNA sequence: TGTGCCAGCAGTGGGGCGACAGGGGCCTTTAGCTCCTATAATTCACCCCTCCACTTT. It is translated as CASSGATGAFSSYNSPLHF. The chain carries TRBV2 and TRBJ1-6; 8 bases match TRBD1. J was trimmed by 0 bases and V by 4 bases; bases with no gene match: 11. There are 19 residues in the CDR3. Germline values: CDR1 SNHLY, CDR2 FYNNEI.